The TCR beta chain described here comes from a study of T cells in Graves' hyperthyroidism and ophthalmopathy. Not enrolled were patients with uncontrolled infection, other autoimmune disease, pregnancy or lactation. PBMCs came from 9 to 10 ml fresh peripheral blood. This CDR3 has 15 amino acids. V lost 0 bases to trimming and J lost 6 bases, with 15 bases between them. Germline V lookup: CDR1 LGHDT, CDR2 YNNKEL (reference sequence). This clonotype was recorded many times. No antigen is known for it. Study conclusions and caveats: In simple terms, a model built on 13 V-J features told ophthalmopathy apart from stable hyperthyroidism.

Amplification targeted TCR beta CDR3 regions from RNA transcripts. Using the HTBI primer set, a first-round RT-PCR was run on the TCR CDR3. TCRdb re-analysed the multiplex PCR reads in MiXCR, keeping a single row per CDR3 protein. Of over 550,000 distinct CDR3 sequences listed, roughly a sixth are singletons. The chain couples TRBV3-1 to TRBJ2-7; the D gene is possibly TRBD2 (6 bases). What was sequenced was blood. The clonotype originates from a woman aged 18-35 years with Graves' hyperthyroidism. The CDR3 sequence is CASSQEDAGQGEQYF. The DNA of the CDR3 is TGTGCCAGCAGCCAAGAAGATGCGGGGCAGGGCGAGCAGTACTTC.